These 5 T cell receptor beta chains came from one sample sequenced in a study of cytomegalovirus exposure and HLA in healthy donors. Amplification used 60 Vbeta primers and 13 Jbeta primers. Some clones are missing from TCRdb's copy, which holds only in-frame ones; the method was immunoSEQ multiplex PCR. The sample carries a few hundred thousand clones, 60% to 80% recorded once. Input material: PBMCs. The receptors here all came from a man aged 18 to 30 in good health and CMV-seronegative.

The V and J genes are TRBV2 and TRBJ2-3; D unresolved. CDR3 length: 15 amino acids. Per germline, CDR1 SNHLY and CDR2 FYNNEI. The V gene lost 3 bases and the J gene lost 2 bases, with 12 bases spanning the gap. DNA of the CDR3: TGTGCCAGCAGTGAGTTGCAGAAAATCACAGATACGCAGTATTTT. Amino acid sequence: CASSELQKITDTQYF.

The chain is built from TRBV28 and TRBJ2-5; TRBD2 agrees at 10 bases. There are 13 residues in the CDR3. Germline CDR1 reads MDHEN; CDR2 reads SYDVKM. The V segment lost 8 bases and the J segment 7 bases; nucleotides outside the gene matches: 7. CDR3 loop: CASYGTSVVTQYF. As DNA, the CDR3 is TGTGCCAGCTACGGGACTAGCGTGGTGACCCAGTACTTC.

The V and J genes are TRBV4-1 and TRBJ1-5; no firm D call. The CDR3 contains 13 residues. CDR1 and CDR2 from the germline V gene are MGHRA and YSYEKL. V was pared by 4 bases and J by 4 bases, with 8 bases between. CDR3 residues: CASSLTENQPQHF. DNA for the CDR3: TGCGCCAGCAGCCTAACTGAAAATCAGCCCCAGCATTTT.

J is TRBJ1-1 and V is TRBV18, with D hard to call. Trimming shortened V by 5 bases and J by 0 bases, and 16 bases separated the two germline ends. The V gene's germline CDR1 is KGHSH and CDR2 LQKENI. The CDR3 is made up of 16 amino acids. CDR3 in amino acids: CASSRNQPEMNTEAFF. The CDR3 nucleotides read TGTGCCAGCTCAAGGAATCAACCGGAGATGAACACTGAAGCTTTCTTT.

A single count supports this clone. This rearrangement joins TRBV9 to TRBJ2-1; 9 nucleotides line up with TRBD2. The J segment lost 10 bases and the V segment lost 5 bases, leaving 7 bases of the junction unmatched. The CDR3 has 13 residues. Looked up from germline, CDR1 is SGDLS and CDR2 is YYNGEE. The CDR3, as DNA: TGTGCCAGCAGGGCTAGCGGGAAAACCGAGCAGTTCTTC. As protein: CASRASGKTEQFF.